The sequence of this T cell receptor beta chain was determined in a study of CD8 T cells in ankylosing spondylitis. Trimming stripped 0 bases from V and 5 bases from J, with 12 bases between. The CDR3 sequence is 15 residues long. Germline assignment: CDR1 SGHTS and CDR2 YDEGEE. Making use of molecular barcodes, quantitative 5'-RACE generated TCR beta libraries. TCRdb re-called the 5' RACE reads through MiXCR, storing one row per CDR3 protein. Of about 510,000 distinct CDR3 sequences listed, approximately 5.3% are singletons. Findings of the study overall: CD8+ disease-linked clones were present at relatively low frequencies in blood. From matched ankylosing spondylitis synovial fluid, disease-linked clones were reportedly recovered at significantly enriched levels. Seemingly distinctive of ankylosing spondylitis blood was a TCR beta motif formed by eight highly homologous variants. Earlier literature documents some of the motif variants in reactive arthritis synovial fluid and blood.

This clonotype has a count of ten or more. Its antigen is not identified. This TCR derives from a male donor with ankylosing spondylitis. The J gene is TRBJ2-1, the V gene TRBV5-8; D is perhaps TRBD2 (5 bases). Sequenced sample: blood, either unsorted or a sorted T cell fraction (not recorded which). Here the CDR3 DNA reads TGTGCCAGCAGCTTGGGGGTAGACTACCACAATGAGCAGTTCTTC. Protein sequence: CASSLGVDYHNEQFF.